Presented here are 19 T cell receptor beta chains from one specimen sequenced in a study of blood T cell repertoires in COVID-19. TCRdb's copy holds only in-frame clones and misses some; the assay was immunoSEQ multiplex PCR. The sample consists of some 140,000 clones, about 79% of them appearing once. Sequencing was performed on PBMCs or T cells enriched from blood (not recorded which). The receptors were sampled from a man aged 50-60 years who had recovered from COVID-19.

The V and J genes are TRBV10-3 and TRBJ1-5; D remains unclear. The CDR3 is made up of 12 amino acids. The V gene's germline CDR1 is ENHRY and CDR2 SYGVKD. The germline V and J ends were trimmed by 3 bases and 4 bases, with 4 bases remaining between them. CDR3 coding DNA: TGTGCCATCAGTGAACAGAATCAGCCCCAGCATTTT. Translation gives CAISEQNQPQHF.

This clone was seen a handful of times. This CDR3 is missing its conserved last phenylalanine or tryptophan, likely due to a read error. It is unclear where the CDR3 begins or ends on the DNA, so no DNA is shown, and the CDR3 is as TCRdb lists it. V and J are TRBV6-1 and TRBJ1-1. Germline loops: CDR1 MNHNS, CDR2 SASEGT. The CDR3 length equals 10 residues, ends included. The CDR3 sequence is CASSDGTALS.

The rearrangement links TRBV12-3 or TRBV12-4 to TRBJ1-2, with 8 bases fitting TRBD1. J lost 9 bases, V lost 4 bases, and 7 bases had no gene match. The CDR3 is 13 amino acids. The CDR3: CASSYRTGRSYTF. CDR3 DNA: TGTGCCAGCAGTTACCGGACAGGGAGGAGCTACACCTTC.

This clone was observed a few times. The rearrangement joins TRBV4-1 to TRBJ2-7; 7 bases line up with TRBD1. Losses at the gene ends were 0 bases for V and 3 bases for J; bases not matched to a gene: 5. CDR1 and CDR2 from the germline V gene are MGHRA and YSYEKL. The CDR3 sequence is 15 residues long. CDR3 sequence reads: CASSQEGGTNYEQYF. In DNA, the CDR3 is TGCGCCAGCAGCCAAGAAGGGGGCACCAACTACGAGCAGTACTTC.

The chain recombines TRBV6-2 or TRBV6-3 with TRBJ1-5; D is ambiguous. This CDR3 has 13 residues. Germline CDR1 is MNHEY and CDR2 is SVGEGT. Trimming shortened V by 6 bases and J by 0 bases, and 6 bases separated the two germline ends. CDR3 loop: CASSLHSNQPQHF. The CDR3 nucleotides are TGTGCCAGCAGCCTCCATAGCAATCAGCCCCAGCATTTT.

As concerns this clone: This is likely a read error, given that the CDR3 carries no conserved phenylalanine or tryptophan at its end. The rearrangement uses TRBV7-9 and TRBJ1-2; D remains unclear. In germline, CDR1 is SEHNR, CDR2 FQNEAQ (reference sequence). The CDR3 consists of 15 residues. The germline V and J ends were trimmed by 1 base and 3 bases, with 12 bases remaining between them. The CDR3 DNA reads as TGTGCCAGCAGCTTAGGGGCAGGTGGGGACTATGGCTACACCCTC. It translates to CASSLGAGGDYGYTL.

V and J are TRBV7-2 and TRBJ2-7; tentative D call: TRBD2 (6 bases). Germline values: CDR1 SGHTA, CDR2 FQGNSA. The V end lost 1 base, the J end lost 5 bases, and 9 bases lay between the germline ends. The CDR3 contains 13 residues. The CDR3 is CASSLGGGNEQYF. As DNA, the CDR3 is TGTGCCAGCAGCTTAGGAGGAGGGAACGAGCAGTACTTC.

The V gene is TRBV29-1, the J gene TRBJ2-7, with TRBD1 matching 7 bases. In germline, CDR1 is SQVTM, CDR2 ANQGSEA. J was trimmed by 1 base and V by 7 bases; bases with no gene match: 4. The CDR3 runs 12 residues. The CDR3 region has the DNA TGCAGCGCCGGGACAGCTTCCTACGAGCAGTACTTC. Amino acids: CSAGTASYEQYF.

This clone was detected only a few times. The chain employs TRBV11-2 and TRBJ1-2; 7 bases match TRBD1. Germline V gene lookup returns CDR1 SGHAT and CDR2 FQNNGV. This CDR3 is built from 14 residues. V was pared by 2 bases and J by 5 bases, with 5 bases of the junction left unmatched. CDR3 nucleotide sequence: TGTGCCAGCAGCTTAACAGGGGTGGGGTATGGCTACACCTTC. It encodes CASSLTGVGYGYTF.

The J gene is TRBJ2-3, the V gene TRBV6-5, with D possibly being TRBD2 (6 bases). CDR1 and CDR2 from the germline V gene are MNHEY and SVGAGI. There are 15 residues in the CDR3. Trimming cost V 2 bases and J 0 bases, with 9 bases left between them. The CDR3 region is CASSYNGGSTDTQYF. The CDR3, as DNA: TGTGCCAGCAGTTACAACGGGGGAAGCACAGATACGCAGTATTTT.

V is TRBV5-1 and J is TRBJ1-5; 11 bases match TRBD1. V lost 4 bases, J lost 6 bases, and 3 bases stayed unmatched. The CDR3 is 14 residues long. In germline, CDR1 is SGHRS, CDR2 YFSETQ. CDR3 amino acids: CASSPGQGGQPQHF. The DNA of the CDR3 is TGCGCCAGCAGCCCGGGACAGGGGGGTCAGCCCCAGCATTTT.

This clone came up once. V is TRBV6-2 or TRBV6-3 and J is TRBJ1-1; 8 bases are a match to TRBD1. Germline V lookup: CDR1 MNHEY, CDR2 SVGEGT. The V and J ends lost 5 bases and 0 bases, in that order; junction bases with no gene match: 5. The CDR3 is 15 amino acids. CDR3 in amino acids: CASSGTDRVNTEAFF. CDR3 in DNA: TGTGCCAGCAGTGGGACGGACAGGGTGAACACTGAAGCTTTCTTT.

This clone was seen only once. CDR3 bases: TGTGCCAGCAGCCACCGGGGGATTGGGCAAGAGACCCAGTACTTC. It encodes CASSHRGIGQETQYF. J is TRBJ2-5 and V is TRBV28; weak D call: TRBD2 (6 bases). The CDR3 extends over 15 amino acids. V was shortened by 6 bases and J by 2 bases, with 16 bases between the two germline ends. Per the germline V gene, CDR1 is MDHEN and CDR2 is SYDVKM.

CDR3 residues: CASSDRQGNGYEQYF. The DNA for the CDR3 is TGCGCCAGCAGTGATCGGCAGGGAAACGGCTACGAGCAGTACTTC. The gene calls are TRBV10-2 and TRBJ2-7; TRBD1 might be the D (5 bases). The CDR3 loop spans 15 amino acids. Trimming took 3 bases from V and 3 from J, leaving 15 bases between them. CDR1 is WSHSY and CDR2 is SAAADI in the germline V gene.

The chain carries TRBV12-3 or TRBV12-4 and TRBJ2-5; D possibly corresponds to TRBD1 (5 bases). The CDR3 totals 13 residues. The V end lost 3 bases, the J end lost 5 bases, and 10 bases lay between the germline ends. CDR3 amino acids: CASSLVRAETQYF. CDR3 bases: TGTGCCAGCAGTTTGGTCAGGGCTGAGACCCAGTACTTC.

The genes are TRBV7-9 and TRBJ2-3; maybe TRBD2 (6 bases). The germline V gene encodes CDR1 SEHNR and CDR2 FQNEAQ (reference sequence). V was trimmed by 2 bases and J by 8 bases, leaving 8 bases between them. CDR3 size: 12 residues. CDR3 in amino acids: CASSLTGSTQYF. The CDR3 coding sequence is TGTGCCAGCAGCTTAACCGGGAGTACGCAGTATTTT. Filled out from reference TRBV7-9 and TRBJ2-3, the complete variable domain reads DTGVSQNPRHKITKRGQNVTFRCDPISEHNRLYWYRQTLGQGPEFLTYFQNEAQLEKSRLLSDRFSAERPKGSFSTLEIQRTEQGDSAMYLCASSLTGSTQYFGPGTRLTVL.

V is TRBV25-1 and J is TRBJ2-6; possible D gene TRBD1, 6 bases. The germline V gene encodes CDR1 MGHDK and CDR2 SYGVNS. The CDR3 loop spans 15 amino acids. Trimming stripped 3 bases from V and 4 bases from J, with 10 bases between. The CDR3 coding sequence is TGTGCCAGCAGTGACGCAGGGGCAGGGGCCAACGTCCTGACTTTC. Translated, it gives CASSDAGAGANVLTF.

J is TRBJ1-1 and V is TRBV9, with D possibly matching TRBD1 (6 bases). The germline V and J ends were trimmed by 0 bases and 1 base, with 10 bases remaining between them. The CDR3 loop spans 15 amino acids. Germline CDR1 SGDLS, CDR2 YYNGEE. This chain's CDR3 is CASSVGGQRNTEAFF. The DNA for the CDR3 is TGTGCCAGCAGCGTAGGGGGGCAGAGGAACACTGAAGCTTTCTTT.

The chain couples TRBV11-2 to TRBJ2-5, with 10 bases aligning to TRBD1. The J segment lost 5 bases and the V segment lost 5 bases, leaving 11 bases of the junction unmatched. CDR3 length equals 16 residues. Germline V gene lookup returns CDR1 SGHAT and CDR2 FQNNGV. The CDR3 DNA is TGTGCCAGCAGCCCAAGAAAGGACAGGGGGAGGGAGACCCAGTACTTC. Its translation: CASSPRKDRGRETQYF.